This T cell receptor (beta chain) was identified during a study of PD-1 blockade in mismatch repair-deficient tumors. PCR or immunohistochemistry showed mismatch repair deficiency in every enrolled patient. The table came from immunoSEQ multiplex PCR; TCRdb's copy has only in-frame clones and leaves some out. This sample has 120,000 or so clones, with 86% found just once. CDR1 is LGHNA and CDR2 is YSLEER in the germline V gene. The length of the CDR3 is 19 residues. Trimming at V came to 0 bases and at J to 1 base, leaving 9 bases not matched to a gene. The receptor's source is an adult with mismatch repair-deficient cancer. Sequencing used peripheral blood, obtained 44 weeks after starting pembrolizumab. The J gene is TRBJ2-6, the V gene TRBV4-3, with 7 bases identical to TRBD2. In DNA form, the CDR3 reads TGCGCCAGCAGCCAAGATCCCCAGGGAGGGAAGTCTGGGGCCAACGTCCTGACTTTC. As protein: CASSQDPQGGKSGANVLTF.